This T cell receptor (beta chain) was identified during a study of blood T cell repertoires in COVID-19. About the research overall: Sources were T cells, B-cell-depleted T cells, or PBMCs; the material itself was cDNA or gDNA.

The V gene's germline CDR1 is MDHEN and CDR2 SYDVKM. The CDR3 loop spans 16 amino acids. The germline V and J ends were trimmed by 3 bases and 3 bases, with 17 bases remaining between them. TCRdb's copy holds only in-frame clones and misses some; the assay was immunoSEQ multiplex PCR. The sample shows 120,000 to 150,000 clones, about three quarters of them seen only once. The receptor was isolated from a man aged 45-65 years with acute or convalescent COVID-19. The sequenced material came from peripheral blood. The chain carries TRBV28 and TRBJ2-5; D perhaps matches TRBD1 (7 bases). In DNA, the CDR3 is TGTGCCAGCAGTTTTAACAGGGGAGGATTAAAAGAGACCCAGTACTTC. It translates to CASSFNRGGLKETQYF.